This is a list of T cell receptor beta chains from one sample in a study of immune evolution from preneoplasia to lung adenocarcinoma. Generated by immunoSEQ multiplex PCR, the TCRdb table keeps only in-frame clones and is missing some. The sample consists of some 7,300 clones, around four fifths of them appearing once. Sequenced: FFPE adjacent normal lung tissue. Receptors were obtained from a person aged 55-85 years with lung adenocarcinoma. Both conserved end residues are part of each CDR3. The order of the fields is V gene, CDR3 protein.

TRBV30	CAQMIEQFF
TRBV29-1	CSVELALHQETQYF
TRBV11-1	CATSRGFDTEAFF
TRBV28	CASSLDSNQPQHF
TRBV20-1	CSARVGGKKYF
TRBV2	CASTSGLPGANVLTF
TRBV5-1	CASSLSWATNYGYTF
TRBV27	CASSFMAGASYEQYF
TRBV4-1	CASSPGRTSGANVLTF
TRBV6-6	CASRYSGETYEQYF
TRBV5-1	CASRPTQQALNEKLFF
TRBV5-1	CASSSAGVTYNEQFF
TRBV5-1	CASRQPGGQETQYF
TRBV6-5	CASSSPTGNGNQPQHF
TRBV7-8	CASSLGLAAAAGELFF